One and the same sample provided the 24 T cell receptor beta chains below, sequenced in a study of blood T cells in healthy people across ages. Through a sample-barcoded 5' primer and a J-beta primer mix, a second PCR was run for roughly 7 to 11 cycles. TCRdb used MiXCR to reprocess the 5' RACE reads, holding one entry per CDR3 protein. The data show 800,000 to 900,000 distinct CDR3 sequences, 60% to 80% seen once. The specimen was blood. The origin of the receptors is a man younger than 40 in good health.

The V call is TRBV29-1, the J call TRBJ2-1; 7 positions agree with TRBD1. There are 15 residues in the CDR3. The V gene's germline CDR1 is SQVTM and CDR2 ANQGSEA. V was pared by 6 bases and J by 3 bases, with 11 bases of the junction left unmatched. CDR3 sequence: CSVPSNRGDYNEQFF. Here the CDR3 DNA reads TGCAGCGTCCCCTCCAACAGGGGTGACTACAATGAGCAGTTCTTC.

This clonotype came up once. This CDR3 is CASSQAALSDTQYF. CDR3 bases: TGCGCCAGCAGCCAAGCCGCCTTATCAGATACGCAGTATTTT. This chain joins TRBV4-1 and TRBJ2-3; D call uncertain. Per germline, CDR1 MGHRA and CDR2 YSYEKL. The CDR3 consists of 14 residues. V lost 1 base to trimming and J lost 4 bases, with 9 bases between them.

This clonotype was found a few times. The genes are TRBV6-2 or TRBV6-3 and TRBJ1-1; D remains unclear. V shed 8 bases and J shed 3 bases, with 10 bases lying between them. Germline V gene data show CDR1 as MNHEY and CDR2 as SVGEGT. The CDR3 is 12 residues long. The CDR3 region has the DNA TGTGCCAGCGGTCTCCAGCACACTGAAGCTTTCTTT. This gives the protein CASGLQHTEAFF.

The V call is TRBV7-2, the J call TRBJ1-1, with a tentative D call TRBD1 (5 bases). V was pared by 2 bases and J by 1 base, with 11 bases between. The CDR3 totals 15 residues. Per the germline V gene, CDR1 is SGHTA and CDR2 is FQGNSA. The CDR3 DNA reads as TGTGCCAGCAGCTTATATGGGGGAGGGAACACTGAAGCTTTCTTT. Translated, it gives CASSLYGGGNTEAFF. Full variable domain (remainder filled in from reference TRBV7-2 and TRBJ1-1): GAGVSQSPSNKVTEKGKDVELRCDPISGHTALYWYRQSLGQGLEFLIYFQGNSAPDKSGLPSDRFSAERTGGSVSTLTIQRTQQEDSAVYLCASSLYGGGNTEAFFGQGTRLTVV.

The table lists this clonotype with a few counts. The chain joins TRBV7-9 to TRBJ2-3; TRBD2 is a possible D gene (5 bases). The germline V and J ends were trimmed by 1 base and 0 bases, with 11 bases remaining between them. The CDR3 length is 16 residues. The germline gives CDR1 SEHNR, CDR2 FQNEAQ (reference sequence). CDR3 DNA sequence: TGTGCCAGCAGCTTAGGTGGACGGACTAGCACAGATACGCAGTATTTT. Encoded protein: CASSLGGRTSTDTQYF.

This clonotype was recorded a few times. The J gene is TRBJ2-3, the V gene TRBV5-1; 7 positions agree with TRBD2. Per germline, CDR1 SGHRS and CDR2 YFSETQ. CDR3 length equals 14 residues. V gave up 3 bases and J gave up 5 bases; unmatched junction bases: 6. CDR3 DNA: TGCGCCAGCAGCTCCGGGACTATTGGAGATACGCAGTATTTT. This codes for CASSSGTIGDTQYF.

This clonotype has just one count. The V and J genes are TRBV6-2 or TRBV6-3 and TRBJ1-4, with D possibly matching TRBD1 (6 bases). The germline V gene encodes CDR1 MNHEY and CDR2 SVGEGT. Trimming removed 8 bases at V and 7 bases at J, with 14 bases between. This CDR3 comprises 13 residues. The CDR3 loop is CASCWQGSEKLFF. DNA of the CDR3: TGTGCCAGCTGTTGGCAGGGGAGTGAAAAACTGTTTTTT.

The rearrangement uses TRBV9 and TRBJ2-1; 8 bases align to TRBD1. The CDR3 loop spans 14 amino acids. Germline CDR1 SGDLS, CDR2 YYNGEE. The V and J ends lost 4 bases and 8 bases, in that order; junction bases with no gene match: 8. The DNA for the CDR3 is TGTGCCAGCAGCACCGGACAGGGCTCGTATGAGCAGTTCTTC. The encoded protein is CASSTGQGSYEQFF.

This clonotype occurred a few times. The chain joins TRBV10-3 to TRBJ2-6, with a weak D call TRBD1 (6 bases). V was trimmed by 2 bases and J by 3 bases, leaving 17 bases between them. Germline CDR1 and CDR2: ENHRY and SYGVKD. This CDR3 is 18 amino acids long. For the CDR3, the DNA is TGTGCCATCAGTGAGCGACCGATACAGGGTGGTGGGGCCAACGTCCTGACTTTC. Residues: CAISERPIQGGGANVLTF.

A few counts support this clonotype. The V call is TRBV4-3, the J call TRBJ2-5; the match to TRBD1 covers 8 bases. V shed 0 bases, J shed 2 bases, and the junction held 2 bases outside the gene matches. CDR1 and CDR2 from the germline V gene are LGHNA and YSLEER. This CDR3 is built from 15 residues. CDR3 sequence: CASSQERTGQETQYF. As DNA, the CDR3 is TGCGCCAGCAGCCAAGAGAGGACAGGGCAAGAGACCCAGTACTTC.

Here the CDR3 DNA reads TGTGCCAGCAGCCCTAGCGGGGGGAGTTACAATGAGCAGTTCTTC. It translates to CASSPSGGSYNEQFF. V is TRBV7-2 and J is TRBJ2-1; 11 positions match TRBD2. The V and J ends lost 5 bases and 4 bases, in that order; junction bases with no gene match: 4. This CDR3 has 15 amino acids. Germline assignment: CDR1 SGHTA and CDR2 FQGNSA.

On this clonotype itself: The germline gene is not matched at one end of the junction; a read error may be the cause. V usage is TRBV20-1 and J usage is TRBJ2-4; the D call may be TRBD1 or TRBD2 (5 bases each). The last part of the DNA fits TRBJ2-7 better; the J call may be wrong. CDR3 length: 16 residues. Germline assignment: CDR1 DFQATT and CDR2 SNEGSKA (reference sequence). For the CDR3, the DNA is TGCGGTGCTAGAGATTTAACCCGGGACGCAGCCTACGAGCAGTACTTC. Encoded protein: CGARDLTRDAAYEQYF.

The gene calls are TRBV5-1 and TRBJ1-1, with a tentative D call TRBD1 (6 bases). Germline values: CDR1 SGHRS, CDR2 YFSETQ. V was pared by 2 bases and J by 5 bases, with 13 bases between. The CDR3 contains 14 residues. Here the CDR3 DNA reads TGCGCCAGCAGCTTCTCCGGGGGGCTGACTGAAGCTTTCTTT. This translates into CASSFSGGLTEAFF.

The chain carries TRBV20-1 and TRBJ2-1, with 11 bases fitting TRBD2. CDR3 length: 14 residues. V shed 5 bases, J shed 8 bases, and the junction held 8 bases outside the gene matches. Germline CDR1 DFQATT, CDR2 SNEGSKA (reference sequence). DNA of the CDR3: TGCAGTGCTCGAAGACTAGCGGGGAGGTATGAGCAGTTCTTC. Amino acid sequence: CSARRLAGRYEQFF.

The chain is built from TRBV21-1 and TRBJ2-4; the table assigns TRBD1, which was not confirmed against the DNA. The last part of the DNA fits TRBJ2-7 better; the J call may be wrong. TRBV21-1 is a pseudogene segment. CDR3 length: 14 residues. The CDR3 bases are TGTGCCAGCAGCAAGCTGATAAAGAGGGGCGAGCAGTACTTC. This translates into CASSKLIKRGEQYF.

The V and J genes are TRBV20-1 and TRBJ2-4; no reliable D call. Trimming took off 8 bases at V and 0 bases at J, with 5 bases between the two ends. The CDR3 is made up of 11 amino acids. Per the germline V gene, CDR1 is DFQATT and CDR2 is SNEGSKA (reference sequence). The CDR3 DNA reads TGCAGTTGCCTAGCCAAAAACATTCAGTACTTC. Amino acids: CSCLAKNIQYF.

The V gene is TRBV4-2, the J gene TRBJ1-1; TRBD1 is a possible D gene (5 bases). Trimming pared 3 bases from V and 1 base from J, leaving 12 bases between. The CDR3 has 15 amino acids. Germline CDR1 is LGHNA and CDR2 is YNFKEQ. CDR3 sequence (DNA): TGTGCCAGCAGCCAGAAACAGGATCCGAACACTGAAGCTTTCTTT. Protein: CASSQKQDPNTEAFF.

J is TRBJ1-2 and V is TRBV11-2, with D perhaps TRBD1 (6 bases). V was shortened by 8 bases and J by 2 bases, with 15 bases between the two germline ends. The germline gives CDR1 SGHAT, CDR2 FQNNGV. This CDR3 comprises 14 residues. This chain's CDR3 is CASQDRPLNYGYTF. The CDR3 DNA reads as TGTGCCAGCCAGGACAGACCGCTCAACTATGGCTACACCTTC.

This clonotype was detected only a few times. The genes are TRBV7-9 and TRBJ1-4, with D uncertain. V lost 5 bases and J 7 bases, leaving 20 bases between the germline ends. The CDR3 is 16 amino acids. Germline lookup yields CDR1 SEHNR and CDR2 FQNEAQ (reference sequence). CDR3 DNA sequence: TGTGCCAGCAGCCCTAGGTCGCGGAGGAGGAGTGAAAAACTGTTTTTT. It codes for CASSPRSRRRSEKLFF.

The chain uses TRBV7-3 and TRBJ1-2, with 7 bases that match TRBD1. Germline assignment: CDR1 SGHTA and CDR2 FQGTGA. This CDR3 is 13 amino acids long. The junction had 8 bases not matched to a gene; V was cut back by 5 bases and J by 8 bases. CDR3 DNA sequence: TGTGCCAGCAGCCGGACAGGTTTGGGCGGCTACACCTTC. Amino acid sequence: CASSRTGLGGYTF.

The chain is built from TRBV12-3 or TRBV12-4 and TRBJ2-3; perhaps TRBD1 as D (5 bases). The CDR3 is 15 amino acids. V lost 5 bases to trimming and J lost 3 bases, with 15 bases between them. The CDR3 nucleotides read TGTGCCAGCAGTAGTGGTGACAGAGCTACAGATACGCAGTATTTT. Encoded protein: CASSSGDRATDTQYF.

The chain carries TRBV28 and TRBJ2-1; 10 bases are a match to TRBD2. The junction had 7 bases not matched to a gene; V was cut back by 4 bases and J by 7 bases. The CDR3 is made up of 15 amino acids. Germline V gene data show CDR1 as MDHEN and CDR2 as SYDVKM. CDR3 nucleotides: TGTGCCAGCAGTTGGGGGGGACTAGCGAAAAATGAGCAGTTCTTC. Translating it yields CASSWGGLAKNEQFF.

The CDR3 protein is CASSDEEKISYEQYF. CDR3 DNA: TGTGCCAGCAGTGACGAGGAAAAAATCTCCTACGAGCAGTACTTC. The chain links TRBV2 to TRBJ2-7; no reliable D call. The germline V gene encodes CDR1 SNHLY and CDR2 FYNNEI. Trimming pared 3 bases from V and 0 bases from J, leaving 12 bases between. The CDR3 is 15 residues long.

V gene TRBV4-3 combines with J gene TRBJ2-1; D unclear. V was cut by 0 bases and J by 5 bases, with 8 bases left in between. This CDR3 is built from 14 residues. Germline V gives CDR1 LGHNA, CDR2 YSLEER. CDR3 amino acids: CASSQEELNNEQFF. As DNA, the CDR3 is TGCGCCAGCAGCCAAGAGGAGCTCAACAATGAGCAGTTCTTC.